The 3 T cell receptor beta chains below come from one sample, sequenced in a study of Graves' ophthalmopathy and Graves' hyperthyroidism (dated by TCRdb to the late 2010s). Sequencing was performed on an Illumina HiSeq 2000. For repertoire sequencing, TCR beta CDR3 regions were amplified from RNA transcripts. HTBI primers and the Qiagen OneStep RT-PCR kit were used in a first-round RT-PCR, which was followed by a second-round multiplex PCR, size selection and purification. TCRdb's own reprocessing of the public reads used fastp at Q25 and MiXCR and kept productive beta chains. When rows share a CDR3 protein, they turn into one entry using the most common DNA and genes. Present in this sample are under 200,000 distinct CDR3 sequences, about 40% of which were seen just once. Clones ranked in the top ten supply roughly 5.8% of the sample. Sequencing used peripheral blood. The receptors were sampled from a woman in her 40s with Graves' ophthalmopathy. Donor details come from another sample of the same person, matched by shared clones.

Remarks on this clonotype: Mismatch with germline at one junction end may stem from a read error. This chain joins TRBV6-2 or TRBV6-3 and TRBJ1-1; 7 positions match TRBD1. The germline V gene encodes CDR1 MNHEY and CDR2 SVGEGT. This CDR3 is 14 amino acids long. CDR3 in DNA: TGTGCCACCACTCTCAGGGGGTCGAACATTGAAGCTTTCTTT. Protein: CATTLRGSNIEAFF.

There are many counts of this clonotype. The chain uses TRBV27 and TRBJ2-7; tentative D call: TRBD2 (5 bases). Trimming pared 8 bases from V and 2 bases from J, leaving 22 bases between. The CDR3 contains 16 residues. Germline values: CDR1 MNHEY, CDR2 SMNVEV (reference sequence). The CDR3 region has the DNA TGTGCCAGCCCATTAGCGTCTCCCTTCGGGACCTACGAGCAGTACTTC. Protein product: CASPLASPFGTYEQYF.

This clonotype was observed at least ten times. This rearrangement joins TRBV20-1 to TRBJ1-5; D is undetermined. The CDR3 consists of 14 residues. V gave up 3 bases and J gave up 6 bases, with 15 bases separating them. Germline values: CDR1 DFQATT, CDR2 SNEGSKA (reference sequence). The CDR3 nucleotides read TGCAGTGCTAGCGGTGACTACCGGGGTCAGCCCCAGCATTTT. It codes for CSASGDYRGQPQHF.